This TCR beta chain was found in a study of blood T cells in healthy people across ages. This clonotype was recorded a few times. The germline V and J ends were trimmed by 4 bases and 3 bases, with 10 bases remaining between them. The length of the CDR3 is 14 residues. Germline lookup yields CDR1 SGHRS and CDR2 YFSETQ. Together with a sample-barcoded 5' primer, a J-beta primer mix was included in a second PCR lasting roughly 6 to 12 cycles. TCRdb reanalysed the 5' RACE reads using MiXCR and keeps one entry per CDR3 protein. The profile shows over a million distinct CDR3 sequences, approximately 26% of them singletons. These sequences were also reported in another study, on T cells of mothers and their children. As that study records: Samples were obtained from a few healthy Caucasian mothers and their six children.

The gene calls are TRBV5-1 and TRBJ2-2, with a tentative D call TRBD2 (5 bases). Input material: blood. The receptor was derived from a girl aged 2 to 9 in good health. The CDR3 coding sequence is TGCGCCAGCAGCCCGGCGGGCGACACCGGGGAGCTGTTTTTT. It codes for CASSPAGDTGELFF.